The 10 T cell receptor beta chains listed next were all sequenced from one sample in a study of blood T cell repertoires in COVID-19. Assay used: immunoSEQ multiplex PCR; TCRdb lists only in-frame clones, some missing. The table records hundreds of thousands of clones, 70% to 90% of them present only once. Sequencing input: peripheral blood. The receptors come from a man between 18 and 35 years old with active or convalescent COVID-19.

This chain joins TRBV9 and TRBJ1-5; perhaps TRBD1 as D (5 bases). In germline, CDR1 is SGDLS, CDR2 YYNGEE. Trimming removed 0 bases from V and 0 bases from J, with 10 bases in between. This CDR3 comprises 16 residues. CDR3 in amino acids: CASSVGVGASNQPQHF. DNA for the CDR3: TGTGCCAGCAGCGTAGGAGTAGGGGCTAGCAATCAGCCCCAGCATTTT.

The J gene is TRBJ1-2, the V gene TRBV27; D possibly corresponds to TRBD1 (6 bases). This CDR3 is 13 amino acids long. V was shortened by 2 bases and J by 4 bases, with 8 bases between the two germline ends. Germline CDR1 reads MNHEY; CDR2 reads SMNVEV (reference sequence). The CDR3: CASSLRGSYGYTF. CDR3 in DNA: TGTGCCAGCAGTTTAAGGGGGAGCTATGGCTACACCTTC.

The chain links TRBV5-6 to TRBJ1-5, with D uncertain. Per germline, CDR1 SGHDT and CDR2 YYEEEE. The CDR3 runs 12 residues. The V end was cut by 4 bases, the J end by 1 base, with 3 bases between. The chain's CDR3 is CASSLSNQPQHF. In DNA form, the CDR3 reads TGTGCCAGCAGCCTAAGCAATCAGCCCCAGCATTTT.

The chain employs TRBV7-9 and TRBJ2-1; D unresolved. In germline, CDR1 is SEHNR, CDR2 FQNEAQ (reference sequence). CDR3 length: 12 amino acids. V was pared by 8 bases and J by 9 bases, with 14 bases between. Written as DNA, the CDR3 is TGTGCCAGCCCTTCTGGGCCCACTGAGCAGTTCTTC. Residues: CASPSGPTEQFF.

The rearrangement links TRBV4-1 to TRBJ1-5; D possibly corresponds to TRBD1 (5 bases). The germline V gene encodes CDR1 MGHRA and CDR2 YSYEKL. V was shortened by 3 bases and J by 3 bases, with 27 bases between the two germline ends. This CDR3 spans 20 amino acids. The CDR3 nucleotides read TGCGCCAGCAGCCACCCCCGTGGAGGAGCGGGACCGAAAAACAATCAGCCCCAGCATTTT. Amino acid sequence: CASSHPRGGAGPKNNQPQHF.

V gene TRBV7-6 combines with J gene TRBJ2-1; 10 nucleotides align to TRBD1. Germline CDR1 and CDR2: SGHVS and FNYEAQ. The V gene end was trimmed by 4 bases and the J gene end by 0 bases; junction bases not matched to a gene: 15. CDR3 size: 20 residues. The CDR3 region is CASSSLFLPGQGSSYNEQFF. The CDR3 DNA sequence: TGTGCCAGCAGCTCCCTTTTTCTCCCGGGACAGGGGAGCTCCTACAATGAGCAGTTCTTC.

This chain connects TRBV6-6 to TRBJ2-7; D is possibly TRBD2 (5 bases). Germline CDR1 is MNHNY and CDR2 is SVGAGI (reference sequence). The ends were cut back, 7 bases at V and 3 bases at J, with 13 bases in the middle. The CDR3 totals 13 residues. This chain's CDR3 is CASNPTISYEQYF. For the CDR3, the DNA is TGTGCCAGCAATCCGACTATCAGCTACGAGCAGTACTTC.

The chain joins TRBV2 to TRBJ2-7; 11 bases fit TRBD1. Germline loops: CDR1 SNHLY, CDR2 FYNNEI. The junction had 3 bases not matched to a gene; V was cut back by 6 bases and J by 2 bases. The CDR3 length is 14 residues. Written as DNA, the CDR3 is TGTGCCAGCAGACCGGGACAGGGGGCCTACGAGCAGTACTTC. It codes for CASRPGQGAYEQYF.

The chain carries TRBV2 and TRBJ2-1; 7 bases agree with TRBD2. V lost 1 base, J lost 4 bases, and 1 base stayed unmatched. This CDR3 has 14 amino acids. Germline assignment: CDR1 SNHLY and CDR2 FYNNEI. In nucleotides, the CDR3 is TGTGCCAGCAGTGAAGGGCGGGGGTACAATGAGCAGTTCTTC. Amino acids: CASSEGRGYNEQFF.

This clone was counted a single time. V is TRBV19 and J is TRBJ1-5; 7 bases map to TRBD1. Germline loops: CDR1 LNHDA, CDR2 SQIVND (reference sequence). The CDR3 loop spans 13 amino acids. After removal of 9 bases from V and 2 bases from J, the junction contained 4 bases not matched to a gene. CDR3 protein: CASGTDGNQPQHF. In DNA, the CDR3 is TGTGCCAGCGGGACAGACGGCAATCAGCCCCAGCATTTT.